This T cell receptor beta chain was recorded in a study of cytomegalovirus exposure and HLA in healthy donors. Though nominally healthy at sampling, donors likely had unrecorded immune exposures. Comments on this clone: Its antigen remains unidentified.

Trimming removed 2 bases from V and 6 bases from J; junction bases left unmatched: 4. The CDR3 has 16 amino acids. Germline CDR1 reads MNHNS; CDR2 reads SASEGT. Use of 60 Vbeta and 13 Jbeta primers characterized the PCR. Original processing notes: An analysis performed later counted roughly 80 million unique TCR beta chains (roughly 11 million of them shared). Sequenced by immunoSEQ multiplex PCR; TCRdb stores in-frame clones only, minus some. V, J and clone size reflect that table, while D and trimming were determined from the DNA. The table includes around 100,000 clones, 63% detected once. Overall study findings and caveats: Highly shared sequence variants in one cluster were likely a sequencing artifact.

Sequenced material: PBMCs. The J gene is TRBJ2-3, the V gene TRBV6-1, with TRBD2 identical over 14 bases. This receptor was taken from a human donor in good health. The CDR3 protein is CASSETWTSGRDTQYF. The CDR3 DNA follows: TGTGCCAGCAGTGAAACGTGGACTAGCGGGAGGGATACGCAGTATTTT.